The 26 T cell receptor beta chains in this list originate from one sample, sequenced in a study of control samples from healthy donors and cancer patients. Sequenced by immunoSEQ multiplex PCR; TCRdb stores in-frame clones only, minus some. The repertoire has 110,000 or so clones, about 86% of them found once; the top ten carry about an eighth. The sequencing sample was made of blood. These receptors were collected from a man younger than 45 in good health.

The genes are TRBV6-5 and TRBJ2-7, with 8 bases that match TRBD1. Germline CDR1 reads MNHEY; CDR2 reads SVGAGI. V lost 6 bases to trimming and J lost 7 bases; unmatched junction nucleotides: 11. This CDR3 region has 14 residues. The CDR3 DNA reads as TGTGCCAGCAGGGGGGGACAGGTGAACAGGGAGCAGTACTTC. It encodes CASRGGQVNREQYF.

The rearrangement joins TRBV9 to TRBJ2-5; TRBD2 agrees at 8 bases. The V segment lost 3 bases and the J segment 4 bases; nucleotides outside the gene matches: 8. Germline V gene lookup returns CDR1 SGDLS and CDR2 YYNGEE. The CDR3 has 15 residues. The CDR3 nucleotides read TGTGCCAGCAGCGCCGGGGGGGCCATCGCAGAGACCCAGTACTTC. Protein product: CASSAGGAIAETQYF.

The chain carries TRBV5-1 and TRBJ1-4, with 7 positions matching TRBD1. With 2 bases clipped from V and 7 bases from J, the junction kept 5 bases outside the gene matches. The V gene's germline CDR1 is SGHRS and CDR2 YFSETQ. The CDR3 is 14 amino acids. Here the CDR3 reads CASSLGGQVEKLFF. The CDR3 DNA follows: TGCGCCAGCAGCTTAGGAGGACAGGTTGAAAAACTGTTTTTT. The full variable domain, in which reference TRBV5-1 and TRBJ1-4 provide the parts outside the CDR3, is KAGVTQTPRYLIKTRGQQVTLSCSPISGHRSVSWYQQTPGQGLQFLFEYFSETQRNKGNFPGRFSGRQFSNSRSEMNVSTLELGDSALYLCASSLGGQVEKLFFGSGTQLSVL.

The rearrangement links TRBV7-2 to TRBJ2-1, with 9 bases that match TRBD2. Germline CDR1 is SGHTA and CDR2 is FQGNSA. The length of the CDR3 is 15 residues. The trim removed 5 bases at V and 10 bases at J, leaving 12 bases unmatched. The chain's CDR3 is CASSNLGLAVWEQFF. The CDR3 DNA reads TGTGCCAGCAGCAACCTGGGACTAGCAGTTTGGGAGCAGTTCTTC.

This rearrangement joins TRBV2 to TRBJ1-1, with D unclear. Germline CDR1 is SNHLY and CDR2 is FYNNEI. Trimming shortened V by 7 bases and J by 4 bases, and 13 bases separated the two germline ends. The CDR3 runs 13 residues. The CDR3 nucleotides are TGTGCCAGCAAGAGCGCAGAGAGCACTGAAGCTTTCTTT. It translates to CASKSAESTEAFF. Supplemented by reference TRBV2 and TRBJ1-1, the full variable domain reads EPEVTQTPSHQVTQMGQEVILRCVPISNHLYFYWYRQILGQKVEFLVSFYNNEISEKSEIFDDQFSVERPDGSNFTLKIRSTKLEDSAMYFCASKSAESTEAFFGQGTRLTVV.

This sequence joins TRBV10-3 and TRBJ1-6, with TRBD1 matching 8 bases. J was trimmed by 10 bases and V by 11 bases; bases with no gene match: 13. The germline V gene encodes CDR1 ENHRY and CDR2 SYGVKD. This CDR3 region has 14 residues. The CDR3 DNA reads as TGTGCCTCCAAAAATACAGGGGGGAAATCACCCCTCCACTTT. Its translation is CASKNTGGKSPLHF.

The chain links TRBV6-5 to TRBJ2-3, with D unresolved. Germline CDR1 is MNHEY and CDR2 is SVGAGI. CDR3 length: 14 amino acids. The V and J ends lost 2 bases and 2 bases respectively, with 8 bases between them. The DNA of the CDR3 is TGTGCCAGCAGTTACGGTATCAACACAGATACGCAGTATTTT. Its translation: CASSYGINTDTQYF.

The J gene is TRBJ1-2, the V gene TRBV7-2; D is uncertain. This CDR3 contains 14 residues. The V gene's germline CDR1 is SGHTA and CDR2 FQGNSA. V lost 4 bases and J lost 5, with 14 bases in between. The CDR3 sequence: CASSSRASEYGYTF. CDR3 in DNA: TGTGCCAGCAGCTCGCGGGCGTCAGAGTATGGCTACACCTTC. The full variable domain, rest sourced from reference TRBV7-2 and TRBJ1-2, is GAGVSQSPSNKVTEKGKDVELRCDPISGHTALYWYRQSLGQGLEFLIYFQGNSAPDKSGLPSDRFSAERTGGSVSTLTIQRTQQEDSAVYLCASSSRASEYGYTFGSGTRLTVV.

The chain uses TRBV5-4 and TRBJ2-5, with a possible D match to TRBD1 (6 bases). Germline CDR1 and CDR2: SGHNT and YYREEE (reference sequence). Trimming shortened V by 2 bases and J by 1 base, and 9 bases separated the two germline ends. This CDR3 region has 14 residues. CDR3 amino acids: CASSFGTSQETQYF. The DNA of the CDR3 is TGTGCCAGCAGCTTTGGGACATCCCAAGAGACCCAGTACTTC.

This chain's CDR3 is CASSFNPSSYEQYF. The CDR3 region has the DNA TGCGCCAGCAGCTTTAATCCTAGCTCCTACGAGCAGTACTTC. J is TRBJ2-7 and V is TRBV5-1, with D unresolved. The CDR3 extends over 14 amino acids. V lost 2 bases and J 0 bases, leaving 9 bases between the germline ends. CDR1 SGHRS and CDR2 YFSETQ come from the germline V gene.

This clone was counted a few times. The chain uses TRBV19 and TRBJ1-5; D is uncertain. V lost 4 bases and J 0 bases, leaving 13 bases between the germline ends. Germline CDR1 and CDR2: LNHDA and SQIVND (reference sequence). The CDR3 is 16 residues long. DNA for the CDR3: TGTGCCAGTAGTACTGGGGTTCCTTATAGCAATCAGCCCCAGCATTTT. It yields the protein CASSTGVPYSNQPQHF. Drawing the rest from reference TRBV19 and TRBJ1-5, the complete variable domain is DGGITQSPKYLFRKEGQNVTLSCEQNLNHDAMYWYRQDPGQGLRLIYYSQIVNDFQKGDIAEGYSVSREKKESFPLTVTSAQKNPTAFYLCASSTGVPYSNQPQHFGDGTRLSIL.

The V and J genes are TRBV25-1 and TRBJ1-2; 7 nucleotides agree with TRBD1. The CDR3 has 12 amino acids. The germline gives CDR1 MGHDK, CDR2 SYGVNS. With 6 bases clipped from V and 5 bases from J, the junction kept 3 bases outside the gene matches. CDR3 nucleotides: TGTGCCAGCAGCGAACAGGGGTATGGCTACACCTTC. This gives the protein CASSEQGYGYTF.

This rearrangement joins TRBV27 to TRBJ1-2, with D possibly matching TRBD1 (5 bases). This CDR3 contains 14 residues. Trimming stripped 2 bases from V and 7 bases from J, with 14 bases between. Germline loops: CDR1 MNHEY, CDR2 SMNVEV (reference sequence). CDR3 nucleotide sequence: TGTGCCAGCAGTTTAATTGGGGGGGTGTCTGGCTACACCTTC. As protein: CASSLIGGVSGYTF.

The rearrangement joins TRBV2 to TRBJ2-7; D possibly corresponds to TRBD1 (5 bases). CDR1 and CDR2 from the germline V gene are SNHLY and FYNNEI. Trimming removed 3 bases from V and 0 bases from J, with 9 bases in between. The CDR3 covers 14 residues. The CDR3 is CASSETAFSYEQYV. The CDR3 region has the DNA TGTGCCAGCAGTGAGACAGCCTTCTCCTACGAGCAGTACGTC.

A few counts support this clone. The chain couples TRBV18 to TRBJ2-2, with TRBD1 matching 9 bases. CDR1 is KGHSH, CDR2 LQKENI, per germline. The CDR3 totals 14 residues. The trim removed 1 base at V and 6 bases at J, leaving 0 bases unmatched. The CDR3, as DNA: TGTGCCAGCTCACCACGGACAGGGGCCGGGGAGCTGTTTTTT. Amino acid sequence: CASSPRTGAGELFF.

In regard to this clone: This sample includes further DNA sequences coding for the same CDR3. V gene TRBV2 combines with J gene TRBJ1-1, with D hard to call. V lost 6 bases, J lost 0 bases, and 8 bases lay in between. Looked up from germline, CDR1 is SNHLY and CDR2 is FYNNEI. The CDR3 is 13 amino acids. The chain's CDR3 is CASSRDLNTEAFF. For the CDR3, the DNA is TGTGCCAGCAGCCGGGATCTGAACACTGAAGCTTTCTTT.

The chain employs TRBV12-3 or TRBV12-4 and TRBJ2-3, with D uncertain. Trimming stripped 6 bases from V and 8 bases from J, with 15 bases between. The CDR3 extends over 13 amino acids. CDR3 coding DNA: TGTGCCAGCAGCCCTACGGCGACGGGTACGCAGTATTTT. Amino acids: CASSPTATGTQYF.

J is TRBJ1-1 and V is TRBV7-2; 7 nucleotides align to TRBD1. This CDR3 region has 12 residues. V was clipped by 5 bases and J by 8 bases; unmatched bases: 5. Germline V gene sequence: CDR1 SGHTA, CDR2 FQGNSA. Here the CDR3 DNA reads TGTGCCAGCAGCATAACAGGGGCGGAAGCTTTCTTT. The encoded protein is CASSITGAEAFF.

This chain connects TRBV7-2 to TRBJ2-2; TRBD2 matches at 8 bases. In germline, CDR1 is SGHTA, CDR2 FQGNSA. V trimming: 3 bases; J trimming: 6 bases; junction bases outside the gene matches: 6. CDR3 length: 15 residues. The CDR3 reads CASSFKELAAGELFF. The CDR3 DNA reads as TGTGCCAGCAGCTTTAAAGAACTAGCGGCCGGGGAGCTGTTTTTT.

The rearrangement uses TRBV30 and TRBJ1-1; D remains ambiguous. CDR3 size: 15 residues. Trimming took off 4 bases at V and 0 bases at J, with 15 bases between the two ends. The germline gives CDR1 GTSNPN, CDR2 SVGIG (reference sequence). The DNA for the CDR3 is TGTGCCTGGATTCTCGGGGAGGCGATGAACACTGAAGCTTTCTTT. Translation: CAWILGEAMNTEAFF.

The chain is built from TRBV14 and TRBJ2-3; TRBD2 aligns across 8 bases. V dropped 0 bases and J dropped 1; count of bases not matched to a gene: 9. Germline assignment: CDR1 SGHDN and CDR2 FVKESK. This CDR3 region has 18 residues. CDR3 nucleotides: TGTGCCAGCAGCCAAGATATCGGGATAGCGGGGCGCACAGATACGCAGTATTTT. This sequence encodes CASSQDIGIAGRTDTQYF.

The gene calls are TRBV19 and TRBJ1-2; TRBD1 is a possible D gene (6 bases). V gave up 4 bases and J gave up 2 bases, with 14 bases separating them. The CDR3 extends over 15 amino acids. Germline loops: CDR1 LNHDA, CDR2 SQIVND (reference sequence). As DNA, the CDR3 is TGTGCCAGTAGTACCACAGGGTATATCAACTATGGCTACACCTTC. Translating gives CASSTTGYINYGYTF.

The gene calls are TRBV24-1 and TRBJ1-2; the D is unclear. CDR3 size: 14 residues. Germline-derived CDR1 and CDR2 are KGHDR and SFDVKD. V lost 1 base, J lost 5 bases, and 10 bases lay in between. The CDR3 sequence is CATSDFSDGYGYTF. CDR3 coding DNA: TGTGCCACCAGTGATTTCTCCGATGGTTATGGCTACACCTTC.

The chain employs TRBV6-2 or TRBV6-3 and TRBJ1-5; the match to TRBD1 covers 7 bases. Unmatched junction bases numbered 10, after V lost 4 bases and J lost 4 bases. The CDR3 contains 16 residues. The germline gives CDR1 MNHEY, CDR2 SVGEGT. CDR3 protein: CASSFRQGVWNQPQHF. Here the CDR3 DNA reads TGTGCCAGCAGTTTCCGACAGGGTGTATGGAATCAGCCCCAGCATTTT.

This chain connects TRBV7-6 to TRBJ2-3; D is unclear. CDR1 SGHVS and CDR2 FNYEAQ come from the germline V gene. The CDR3 contains 16 residues. V shed 1 base and J shed 5 bases, with 16 bases lying between them. CDR3 DNA: TGTGCCAGCAGCTTAGGAGAGAGCCTTAAGGGAGATACGCAGTATTTT. Protein product: CASSLGESLKGDTQYF. Variable domain in full (rest from reference TRBV7-6 and TRBJ2-3): GAGVSQSPRYKVTKRGQDVALRCDPISGHVSLYWYRQALGQGPEFLTYFNYEAQQDKSGLPNDRFSAERPEGSISTLTIQRTEQRDSAMYRCASSLGESLKGDTQYFGPGTRLTVL.

The rearrangement uses TRBV28 and TRBJ1-5, with D perhaps TRBD1 (6 bases). The germline V gene encodes CDR1 MDHEN and CDR2 SYDVKM. The CDR3 is 15 residues long. Trimming removed 4 bases at V and 5 bases at J, with 15 bases between. The CDR3 region is CASSSLQGVDQPQHF. Here the CDR3 DNA reads TGTGCCAGCAGTTCCCTACAGGGTGTTGATCAGCCCCAGCATTTT.